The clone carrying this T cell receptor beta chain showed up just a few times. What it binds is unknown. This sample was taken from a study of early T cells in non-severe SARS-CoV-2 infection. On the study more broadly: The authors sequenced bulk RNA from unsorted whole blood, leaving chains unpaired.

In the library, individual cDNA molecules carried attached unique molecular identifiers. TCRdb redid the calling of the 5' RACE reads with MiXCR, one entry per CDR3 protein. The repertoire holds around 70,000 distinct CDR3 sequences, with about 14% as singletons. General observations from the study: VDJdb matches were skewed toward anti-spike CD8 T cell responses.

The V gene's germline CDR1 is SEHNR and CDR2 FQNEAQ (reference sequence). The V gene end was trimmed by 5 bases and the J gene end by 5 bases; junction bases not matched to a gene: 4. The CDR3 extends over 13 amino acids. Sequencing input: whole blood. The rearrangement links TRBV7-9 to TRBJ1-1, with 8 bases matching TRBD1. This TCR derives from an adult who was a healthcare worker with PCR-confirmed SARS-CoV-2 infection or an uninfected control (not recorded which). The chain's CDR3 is CASSPNRGTEAFF. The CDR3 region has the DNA TGTGCCAGCAGCCCCAACAGGGGGACTGAAGCTTTCTTT. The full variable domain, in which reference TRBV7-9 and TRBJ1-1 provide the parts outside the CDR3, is DTGVSQNPRHKITKRGQNVTFRCDPISEHNRLYWYRQTLGQGPEFLTYFQNEAQLEKSRLLSDRFSAERPKGSFSTLEIQRTEQGDSAMYLCASSPNRGTEAFFGQGTRLTVV.